This T cell receptor (beta chain) was profiled in a study of blood T cells in healthy people across ages. The CDR3 covers 16 residues. CDR1 is SQVTM and CDR2 is ANQGSEA in the germline V gene. J lost 7 bases, V lost 7 bases, and 13 bases had no gene match. Study conclusions and caveats: In older individuals, TCR beta diversity per million T cells was lower, falling roughly linearly with age. It was held that the diversity estimates obtained from one million T cells were underestimates.

The sample holds a few counts of this clonotype. Its antigen is not identified. A J-beta primer mix and a sample-barcoded 5' primer were used in a second PCR of roughly 7 to 12 cycles. Unique molecular identifiers of 12 random nucleotides labeled each cDNA. TCRdb independently ran MiXCR on the 5' RACE reads; one entry per CDR3 protein. Of about 780,000 distinct CDR3 sequences detected, about 47% appear once; the ten largest clones hold roughly 20%. The sequencing sample was made of blood. The clonotype comes from a man of 80 years or more in good health. The chain joins TRBV29-1 to TRBJ2-7; 16 positions match TRBD2. The CDR3 DNA is TGCAGCGCTGGGGGGACTAGCGGGAGGGGTCGGAATGAGCAGTACTTC. This codes for CSAGGTSGRGRNEQYF.